Listed here are 30 T cell receptor beta chains from one sample, sequenced in a study of memory CD4+ T cells and cytomegalovirus serostatus. Single viable CD3+CD4+CD8-CD45RO+ cells were sorted as the memory CD4+ T cells. Only in-frame clones appear in the TCRdb table, and some are missing; sequencing was by immunoSEQ multiplex PCR. Of 30,000 to 40,000 clones in the sample, about three quarters were seen once. Source material: memory CD4+ T cells from blood. The receptors were sampled from an adult in good health and CMV-seronegative. Some clones in this sample may be carry-over from other donors' samples.

This sequence joins TRBV6-1 and TRBJ1-5; the D is unclear. This CDR3 contains 16 residues. The V and J ends lost 4 bases and 0 bases respectively, with 13 bases between them. CDR1 is MNHNS and CDR2 is SASEGT in the germline V gene. The DNA of the CDR3 is TGTGCCAGCAGTGGACAACACCAAAATAGCAATCAGCCCCAGCATTTT. Amino acids: CASSGQHQNSNQPQHF.

This CDR3 is CASSLTGQGGEKLFF. In DNA, the CDR3 is TGTGCCAGCAGTTTAACAGGACAGGGGGGGGAAAAACTGTTTTTT. The chain carries TRBV28 and TRBJ1-4; 10 bases agree with TRBD1. Looked up from germline, CDR1 is MDHEN and CDR2 is SYDVKM. The CDR3 has 15 residues. The J segment lost 8 bases and the V segment lost 2 bases, leaving 5 bases of the junction unmatched.

The chain employs TRBV15 and TRBJ1-5, with D unresolved. The CDR3 consists of 16 residues. Germline CDR1 LNHNV, CDR2 YYDKDF (reference sequence). The V gene lost 3 bases and the J gene lost 6 bases, with 18 bases spanning the gap. CDR3: CATSSALRGSGQPQHF. The CDR3 coding sequence is TGTGCCACCAGCAGCGCTCTGCGAGGGTCGGGTCAGCCCCAGCATTTT. Looking up the rest from reference TRBV15 and TRBJ1-5 gives the full variable domain: DAMVIQNPRYQVTQFGKPVTLSCSQTLNHNVMYWYQQKSSQAPKLLFHYYDKDFNNEADTPDNFQSRRPNTSFCFLDIRSPGLGDTAMYLCATSSALRGSGQPQHFGDGTRLSIL.

The J gene is TRBJ1-6, the V gene TRBV28, with D possibly TRBD1 on 6 matching bases. This CDR3 contains 13 residues. V was shortened by 7 bases and J by 8 bases, with 12 bases between the two germline ends. Germline loops: CDR1 MDHEN, CDR2 SYDVKM. The CDR3 sequence is CASIRGADSPLHF. CDR3 nucleotide sequence: TGTGCCAGCATACGGGGGGCAGATTCACCCCTCCACTTT.

J is TRBJ1-3 and V is TRBV6-1, with D unclear. There are 11 residues in the CDR3. The V gene's germline CDR1 is MNHNS and CDR2 SASEGT. V was trimmed by 6 bases and J by 6 bases, leaving 6 bases between them. The CDR3 DNA reads as TGTGCCAGCAGCAAGGAAAACACCATATATTTT. This sequence encodes CASSKENTIYF.

This clone was observed a few times. The chain has TRBV25-1 and TRBJ2-2; D is unresolved. Trimming stripped 0 bases from V and 13 bases from J, with 15 bases between. This CDR3 comprises 14 residues. The germline CDR1 and CDR2 sequences are MGHDK and SYGVNS. Here the CDR3 DNA reads TGTGCCAGCAGTGAATATAGCCCAGACGAAAGGCTGTTTTTT. It encodes CASSEYSPDERLFF.

Of note for this clone: Other DNA sequences in the same sample also yield this CDR3. The V and J genes are TRBV7-8 and TRBJ2-7; D gene ambiguous. Between the trimmed V and J ends, which lost 4 bases and 3 bases, there was a span of 4 bases. Germline CDR1 is SGHVS and CDR2 is FQNEAQ. CDR3 length: 11 amino acids. The CDR3 nucleotides are TGTGCCAGCAGCTCAAACTACGAGCAGTACTTC. Its translation: CASSSNYEQYF.

The rearrangement links TRBV20-1 to TRBJ1-2, with D uncertain. Per the germline V gene, CDR1 is DFQATT and CDR2 is SNEGSKA (reference sequence). Trimming took off 4 bases at V and 6 bases at J, with 9 bases between the two ends. CDR3 length: 11 residues. CDR3 sequence: CSATRTDGYTF. As DNA, the CDR3 is TGCAGTGCTACCCGGACGGATGGCTACACCTTC.

The chain has TRBV15 and TRBJ1-5; no clear D gene. Germline V CDR1 and CDR2: LNHNV, YYDKDF (reference sequence). CDR3 length equals 15 residues. V shed 5 bases and J shed 1 base, with 12 bases lying between them. The CDR3 nucleotides are TGTGCCACCAGCTCAATGCGGGGAAGCAATCAGCCCCAGCATTTT. Amino acids: CATSSMRGSNQPQHF. The whole variable domain, filled in from reference TRBV15 and TRBJ1-5, reads DAMVIQNPRYQVTQFGKPVTLSCSQTLNHNVMYWYQQKSSQAPKLLFHYYDKDFNNEADTPDNFQSRRPNTSFCFLDIRSPGLGDTAMYLCATSSMRGSNQPQHFGDGTRLSIL.

The chain uses TRBV10-3 and TRBJ1-1, with 8 bases identical to TRBD1. The CDR3 runs 16 residues. CDR1 and CDR2 (germline): ENHRY, SYGVKD. V lost 4 bases, J lost 1 base, and 8 bases stayed unmatched. In DNA form, the CDR3 reads TGTGCCATCAGTGGTGGCAGGGGGCGTGGGAACACTGAAGCTTTCTTT. It specifies CAISGGRGRGNTEAFF.

The chain has TRBV11-2 and TRBJ2-7, with D perhaps TRBD1 or TRBD2 (5 bases each). CDR3 length equals 14 residues. Germline V gives CDR1 SGHAT, CDR2 FQNNGV. Trimming stripped 8 bases from V and 2 bases from J, with 16 bases between. The CDR3 DNA reads as TGTGCCAGCGGAGAGGGGCTATTTCCCTACGAGCAGTACTTC. Translation gives CASGEGLFPYEQYF.

This clone turned up a few times. The rearrangement links TRBV10-3 to TRBJ1-1; the D gene is possibly TRBD1 (5 bases). Germline-derived CDR1 and CDR2 are ENHRY and SYGVKD. The CDR3 runs to 14 residues. Trimming left V 5 bases short and J 0 bases short, with 10 bases between. CDR3 amino acids: CAISYTGMNTEAFF. In DNA, the CDR3 is TGTGCCATCAGTTACACAGGAATGAACACTGAAGCTTTCTTT.

The chain combines TRBV6-1 with TRBJ1-4; D is ambiguous. The germline CDR1 and CDR2 sequences are MNHNS and SASEGT. V gave up 2 bases and J gave up 0 bases, with 7 bases separating them. This CDR3 is 15 amino acids long. DNA for the CDR3: TGTGCCAGCAGTGAAACGTTAGCAACTAATGAAAAACTGTTTTTT. Residues: CASSETLATNEKLFF.

This clone has only a few counts. The rearrangement links TRBV11-2 to TRBJ1-1; 8 bases agree with TRBD1. The CDR3 extends over 13 amino acids. Looked up from germline, CDR1 is SGHAT and CDR2 is FQNNGV. J lost 10 bases, V lost 5 bases, and 9 bases had no gene match. DNA for the CDR3: TGTGCCAGCAGCCTAAATGACAGGGGAGCAGCTTTCTTT. Translation gives CASSLNDRGAAFF.

This sequence joins TRBV9 and TRBJ1-1; D is unclear. V was trimmed by 0 bases and J by 7 bases, leaving 10 bases between them. The V gene's germline CDR1 is SGDLS and CDR2 YYNGEE. This CDR3 spans 13 amino acids. The CDR3 reads CASSVDVADEAFF. The CDR3 nucleotides are TGTGCCAGCAGCGTAGATGTGGCAGATGAAGCTTTCTTT.

This chain connects TRBV5-5 to TRBJ1-2; a possible D gene is TRBD1 (5 bases). The ends were cut back, 4 bases at V and 4 bases at J, with 14 bases in the middle. CDR3 length equals 14 residues. The germline gives CDR1 SGHKS, CDR2 YYEKEE (reference sequence). The DNA for the CDR3 is TGTGCCAGCAGCGTGAGGGACGGCGGCTATGGCTACACCTTC. It yields the protein CASSVRDGGYGYTF.

The rearrangement joins TRBV7-2 to TRBJ1-5; D is uncertain. From germline, CDR1 is SGHTA and CDR2 FQGNSA. The CDR3 spans 13 residues. The ends were cut back, 5 bases at V and 1 base at J, with 6 bases in the middle. The CDR3 reads CASSPNSNQPQHF. The CDR3 DNA sequence: TGTGCCAGCAGCCCGAACAGCAATCAGCCCCAGCATTTT.

The chain employs TRBV25-1 and TRBJ2-1, with 12 bases that match TRBD2. The CDR3 extends over 18 amino acids. The J segment lost 5 bases and the V segment lost 4 bases, leaving 12 bases of the junction unmatched. Looked up from germline, CDR1 is MGHDK and CDR2 is SYGVNS. CDR3: CASSGGGLAGGRNNEQFF. The CDR3 nucleotides read TGTGCCAGCAGTGGAGGTGGGCTAGCGGGGGGGCGGAACAATGAGCAGTTCTTC.

This clone occurred a few times. The rearrangement links TRBV18 to TRBJ1-1; 7 bases line up with TRBD1. The CDR3 is 15 residues long. V shed 2 bases, J shed 4 bases, and the junction held 7 bases outside the gene matches. The germline V gene has CDR1 KGHSH and CDR2 LQKENI. This CDR3 is CASSPTGERATEAFF. The CDR3 coding sequence is TGTGCCAGCTCACCAACAGGGGAGAGGGCCACTGAAGCTTTCTTT.

The chain couples TRBV27 to TRBJ1-2; D remains ambiguous. The germline V gene encodes CDR1 MNHEY and CDR2 SMNVEV (reference sequence). This CDR3 region has 15 residues. V was cut by 0 bases and J by 13 bases, with 21 bases left in between. The CDR3 DNA is TGTGCCAGCAGTTTATCGAGGGTCCGGAACGGGGTAGTCACCTTC. Amino acid sequence: CASSLSRVRNGVVTF.

The chain couples TRBV5-1 to TRBJ1-1; a possible D gene is TRBD1 (6 bases). Germline assignment: CDR1 SGHRS and CDR2 YFSETQ. V was cut by 0 bases and J by 0 bases, with 15 bases left in between. The CDR3 extends over 17 amino acids. This CDR3 reads CASSLVWSGAMNTEAFF. As DNA, the CDR3 is TGCGCCAGCAGCTTGGTTTGGTCAGGGGCGATGAACACTGAAGCTTTCTTT.

In its sample, this clone was seen a few times. This CDR3 reads CASSRTSGGNEQFF. In DNA, the CDR3 is TGCGCCAGCAGCAGGACTAGCGGGGGGAATGAGCAGTTCTTC. The chain carries TRBV10-1 and TRBJ2-1, with 14 bases matching TRBD2. This CDR3 is built from 14 residues. The J segment lost 7 bases and the V segment lost 6 bases, leaving 2 bases of the junction unmatched. Germline V gene lookup returns CDR1 WNHNN and CDR2 SYGVQD (reference sequence).

The chain couples TRBV4-3 to TRBJ2-2, with TRBD1 as a possible D gene (7 bases). The V gene's germline CDR1 is LGHNA and CDR2 YSLEER. CDR3 length equals 15 residues. With 5 bases removed from V and 7 bases from J, the gap between germline ends came to 17 bases. CDR3 in amino acids: CASSSSWQGGGELFF. The CDR3, as DNA: TGCGCCAGCAGCTCGTCGTGGCAGGGGGGCGGGGAGCTGTTTTTT.

About this clone: The junction and the germline gene differ at one end; a read error may be behind it. The genes are TRBV7-7 and TRBJ2-1; D is perhaps TRBD2 (7 bases). This CDR3 is built from 14 residues. In germline, CDR1 is SSHAT, CDR2 FNYEAQ (reference sequence). The CDR3 spells CASSHSEGGSEQFF. The CDR3 coding sequence is TGTGCTAGCAGCCACTCTGAGGGGGGGTCTGAGCAGTTCTTC.

The chain combines TRBV4-1 with TRBJ2-4; no reliable D call. The germline V gene encodes CDR1 MGHRA and CDR2 YSYEKL. Trimming pared 2 bases from V and 1 base from J, leaving 12 bases between. The CDR3 is 16 residues long. CDR3 nucleotide sequence: TGCGCCAGCAGCCAAATCGAAAGGGCGGCCAAAAACATTCAGTACTTC. Translating gives CASSQIERAAKNIQYF.

This chain connects TRBV5-1 to TRBJ1-2; 9 bases line up with TRBD1. This CDR3 contains 14 residues. The junction had 6 bases not matched to a gene; V was cut back by 4 bases and J by 5 bases. Germline V gene data show CDR1 as SGHRS and CDR2 as YFSETQ. The CDR3: CASSPGQGRYGYTF. Here the CDR3 DNA reads TGCGCCAGCAGCCCGGGACAGGGAAGATATGGCTACACCTTC.

This chain connects TRBV18 to TRBJ1-2, with D hard to call. The CDR3 runs to 14 residues. V gave up 2 bases and J gave up 5 bases, with 12 bases separating them. Germline CDR1 KGHSH, CDR2 LQKENI. CDR3 bases: TGTGCCAGCTCACCAGGGGAGGTCTCGTATGGCTACACCTTC. It translates to CASSPGEVSYGYTF.

This clone occurred a few times. The chain combines TRBV6-5 with TRBJ1-2; 8 bases map to TRBD1. Germline CDR1 reads MNHEY; CDR2 reads SVGAGI. V lost 0 bases and J lost 11; bases outside the gene matches: 14. The CDR3 spans 16 residues. CDR3 sequence reads: CASSYSMVGQGARYTF. The CDR3 DNA follows: TGTGCCAGCAGTTACTCGATGGTTGGCCAGGGGGCGAGGTACACCTTC.

The V and J genes are TRBV7-9 and TRBJ1-2, with D unclear. This CDR3 region has 15 residues. Germline V lookup: CDR1 SEHNR, CDR2 FQNEAQ (reference sequence). V was clipped by 5 bases and J by 8 bases, with 21 bases between them. Here the CDR3 DNA reads TGTGCCAGCAGCCTCACGGCTGGGCTTCTCAGCGGCTACACCTTC. Its translation is CASSLTAGLLSGYTF.

The V gene is TRBV10-3, the J gene TRBJ2-5, with 9 bases that match TRBD1. The CDR3 is 15 amino acids. Trimming at V came to 5 bases and at J to 2 bases, leaving 6 bases not matched to a gene. From germline, CDR1 is ENHRY and CDR2 SYGVKD. The CDR3 is CAISYDRGVQETQYF. The CDR3 nucleotides read TGTGCCATCAGTTACGACAGGGGGGTACAAGAGACCCAGTACTTC.